One sample yielded the 16 T cell receptor beta chains listed below, sequenced in a study of T cells in Graves' hyperthyroidism and ophthalmopathy. What was amplified from RNA transcripts were TCR beta CDR3 regions. Researchers ran a first-round RT-PCR on the TCR CDR3 using the HTBI primer set. TCRdb re-called the multiplex PCR reads through MiXCR, storing one row per CDR3 protein. The sample includes about 290,000 distinct CDR3 sequences, 13% seen only once; the top ten take roughly 8%. Input material: blood. Receptors were obtained from a woman aged 25 to 39 with Graves' hyperthyroidism that later progressed to Graves' ophthalmopathy.

Ten or more counts support this clonotype. The chain carries TRBV14 and TRBJ2-7; 14 nucleotides line up with TRBD2. Unmatched junction bases numbered 6, after V lost 4 bases and J lost 7 bases. Germline loops: CDR1 SGHDN, CDR2 FVKESK. The CDR3 contains 15 residues. CDR3 bases: TGTGCCAGCAGCCTGGGACTAGCGGGAGCACTAGAGCAGTACTTC. Translating it yields CASSLGLAGALEQYF.

This clonotype was seen repeatedly, ten times or more. This rearrangement joins TRBV5-1 to TRBJ2-3, with D possibly TRBD2 on 5 matching bases. With 2 bases removed from V and 0 bases from J, the gap between germline ends came to 13 bases. CDR1 SGHRS and CDR2 YFSETQ come from the germline V gene. The CDR3 totals 16 residues. CDR3 bases: TGCGCCAGCAGCTTTATCGGAGGCATAAGCACAGATACGCAGTATTTT. It encodes CASSFIGGISTDTQYF.

This clonotype has at least ten counts. This chain joins TRBV5-1 and TRBJ1-1, with 8 positions matching TRBD1. From germline, CDR1 is SGHRS and CDR2 YFSETQ. The CDR3 contains 13 residues. J was trimmed by 6 bases and V by 2 bases; bases with no gene match: 3. In nucleotides, the CDR3 is TGCGCCAGCAGCTTCGACAGGGGTCCTGAAGCTTTCTTT. Its protein is CASSFDRGPEAFF.

This clonotype was detected ten times or more. The V gene is TRBV5-5, the J gene TRBJ1-2, with D perhaps matching TRBD1 (6 bases). CDR3 length equals 15 residues. Trimming took off 0 bases at V and 4 bases at J, with 13 bases between the two ends. From germline, CDR1 is SGHKS and CDR2 YYEKEE (reference sequence). The CDR3 region is CASSLEPGETYGYTF. CDR3 sequence (DNA): TGTGCCAGCAGCTTGGAGCCAGGGGAGACCTATGGCTACACCTTC. Variable domain in full (rest from reference TRBV5-5 and TRBJ1-2): DAGVTQSPTHLIKTRGQQVTLRCSPISGHKSVSWYQQVLGQGPQFIFQYYEKEERGRGNFPDRFSARQFPNYSSELNVNALLLGDSALYLCASSLEPGETYGYTFGSGTRLTVV.

This clonotype was seen at least ten times. CDR3 protein: CSVEPSGRGDTQYF. The CDR3 DNA is TGCAGCGTTGAGCCTAGCGGGAGAGGAGATACGCAGTATTTT. The chain links TRBV29-1 to TRBJ2-3; 10 bases match TRBD2. Trimming removed 3 bases from V and 5 bases from J; junction bases left unmatched: 5. The CDR3 consists of 14 residues. Per germline, CDR1 SQVTM and CDR2 ANQGSEA.

This clonotype came up a few times. CDR3 protein: CATSDLGPGAPDTQYF. The CDR3 nucleotides read TGTGCCACCAGTGATTTGGGCCCAGGGGCCCCAGATACGCAGTATTTT. The chain combines TRBV24-1 with TRBJ2-3; D is perhaps TRBD1 (6 bases). The germline V and J ends were trimmed by 0 bases and 4 bases, with 13 bases remaining between them. This CDR3 has 16 amino acids. Germline assignment: CDR1 KGHDR and CDR2 SFDVKD.

V usage is TRBV6-1 and J usage is TRBJ2-7, with D maybe TRBD2 (6 bases). There are 12 residues in the CDR3. Germline lookup yields CDR1 MNHNS and CDR2 SASEGT. V dropped 7 bases and J dropped 6 bases, with 13 bases sitting between them. CDR3 nucleotides: TGTGCCAGCAATACGCAGGGAGGCGAGCAGTACTTC. Its protein product is CASNTQGGEQYF.

This clonotype was recorded many times. This CDR3 is CASSVETDNTEAFF. The CDR3 nucleotides are TGTGCCAGCAGCGTAGAGACAGATAACACTGAAGCTTTCTTT. This rearrangement joins TRBV9 to TRBJ1-1; TRBD1 might be the D (5 bases). The CDR3 is 14 amino acids. Germline CDR1 and CDR2: SGDLS and YYNGEE. The V end lost 0 bases, the J end lost 2 bases, and 8 bases lay between the germline ends. Full variable domain (rest looked up from reference TRBV9 and TRBJ1-1): DSGVTQTPKHLITATGQRVTLRCSPRSGDLSVYWYQQSLDQGLQFLIQYYNGEERAKGNILERFSAQQFPDLHSELNLSSLELGDSALYFCASSVETDNTEAFFGQGTRLTVV.

The rearrangement joins TRBV6-1 to TRBJ1-5; 7 bases fit TRBD1. The germline gives CDR1 MNHNS, CDR2 SASEGT. V was clipped by 7 bases and J by 3 bases; unmatched bases: 3. This CDR3 has 13 residues. The CDR3 reads CASTGTDNQPQHF. CDR3 bases: TGTGCCAGCACCGGGACAGACAATCAGCCCCAGCATTTT.

This clonotype was observed at least ten times. The chain uses TRBV30 and TRBJ1-2; D remains unclear. There are 12 residues in the CDR3. V was cut by 1 base and J by 2 bases, with 5 bases left in between. Per germline, CDR1 GTSNPN and CDR2 SVGIG (reference sequence). CDR3: CAWSEGNYGYTF. CDR3 coding DNA: TGTGCCTGGAGTGAAGGGAACTATGGCTACACCTTC.

This clonotype was seen at least ten times. This chain links TRBV19 with TRBJ2-7; 11 bases align to TRBD2. The CDR3 sequence is 15 residues long. CDR1 is LNHDA and CDR2 is SQIVND in the germline V gene (reference sequence). With V trimmed by 5 bases and J by 2 bases, 5 bases remained unmatched. In DNA form, the CDR3 reads TGTGCCAGTAGTTGGACTAGCGGGTCCGCCTACGAGCAGTACTTC. It yields the protein CASSWTSGSAYEQYF.

This clonotype was detected ten times or more. The chain has TRBV10-3 and TRBJ2-5; D uncertain. Germline V lookup: CDR1 ENHRY, CDR2 SYGVKD. The germline V and J ends were trimmed by 3 bases and 2 bases, with 7 bases remaining between them. The length of the CDR3 is 13 residues. The CDR3 DNA is TGTGCCATCAGTGACTCCAGGCAAGAGACCCAGTACTTC. Protein product: CAISDSRQETQYF.

This clonotype appeared many times. This chain connects TRBV6-2 or TRBV6-3 to TRBJ2-7, with unresolved D. This CDR3 contains 14 residues. V shed 5 bases and J shed 0 bases, with 11 bases lying between them. Germline V gene lookup returns CDR1 MNHEY and CDR2 SVGEGT. The CDR3 is CASSNRPRSYEQYF. CDR3 nucleotides: TGTGCCAGCAGTAACCGACCCCGCTCCTACGAGCAGTACTTC.

In its sample, this clonotype was seen many times. The chain joins TRBV27 to TRBJ2-1; the D gene is possibly TRBD2 (5 bases). Germline loops: CDR1 MNHEY, CDR2 SMNVEV (reference sequence). Trimming removed 5 bases at V and 8 bases at J, with 22 bases between. CDR3 length: 16 residues. This CDR3 reads CASSPETRLGNDEQFF. The CDR3 bases are TGTGCCAGCAGTCCCGAAACTAGATTAGGTAACGATGAGCAGTTCTTC.

This clonotype was counted ten times or more. The rearrangement joins TRBV30 to TRBJ2-7, with 8 bases lining up with TRBD2. V lost 2 bases, J lost 5 bases, and 5 bases stayed unmatched. CDR1 is GTSNPN and CDR2 is SVGIG in the germline V gene (reference sequence). The CDR3 is 13 amino acids. The CDR3: CAWSLGLANEQYF. The CDR3, as DNA: TGTGCCTGGAGTCTCGGACTAGCCAACGAGCAGTACTTC.

This clonotype was seen more than once but under ten times. The chain uses TRBV30 and TRBJ1-2; the D is unclear. V lost 0 bases and J lost 5, with 10 bases in between. CDR3 length: 13 amino acids. The germline V gene has CDR1 GTSNPN and CDR2 SVGIG (reference sequence). Here the CDR3 reads CAWSVTEFYGYTF. For the CDR3, the DNA is TGTGCCTGGAGTGTAACAGAATTTTATGGCTACACCTTC. Drawing the rest from reference TRBV30 and TRBJ1-2, the complete variable domain is SQTIHQWPATLVQPVGSPLSLECTVEGTSNPNLYWYRQAAGRGLQLLFYSVGIGQISSEVPQNLSASRPQDRQFILSSKKLLLSDSGFYLCAWSVTEFYGYTFGSGTRLTVV.